This TCR beta chain was sequenced during a study of blood T cell repertoires in COVID-19 (dated by TCRdb to the early 2020s). The study in broad terms: The collaborator samples originated in the United States, Italy and Spain and spanned the acute and convalescent phases of COVID-19. The repertoires were made available in a free public database intended to serve as a resource for research on the immune response to SARS-CoV-2. A de-identified subject ID, COVID-19 status, age in years and sex were almost always included in the sample metadata. The material from the prospective study consisted of cDNA or gDNA derived from T cells, B-cell-depleted T cells, or PBMCs. The dataset comprised deeply sampled blood TCRbeta repertoires from subjects exposed to, actively infected with, or recovered from COVID-19. Samples came from the ongoing ImmuneRACE study (first 160 participants) plus 1,254 subjects from 6 global collaborators. HLA class I and class II types, where available, came from metadata supplied by the sample provider rather than from assay-based typing. Summary of the overall study and its limitations: How much clinical and demographic metadata was included differed by source and by participant, and the metadata was provided uncurated.

In the prospective study, participants were 18 to 89 years old, resided in about two dozen geographic areas of the United States, and were enrolled through a virtual design. To assign participants to cohorts, the prospective study relied on clinical history that participants themselves reported in a screening survey and a study questionnaire. ImmuneRACE Cohort 3 recovered participants were defined by two consecutive negative NP/OP PCR tests, healthcare professional clearance, or symptom resolution. Each participant in the prospective study had whole blood, serum and a nasopharyngeal or oropharyngeal swab collected by mobile phlebotomists. Additional blood draws and questionnaires over an approximately two-month period could optionally be provided by prospective study participants. Before DNA extraction, blood samples from the prospective study were shipped at room temperature or frozen. Turning to this clone: It lacks a known antigen. No base qualities exist here, and no much larger clone lies one base off it.

The immunoSEQ Assay, a bias-controlled multiplex PCR, was used to amplify TCRbeta CDR3 regions from genomic DNA. The study's own analysis went as follows. Within the assay, amplification of reference gene primers was used to estimate how many nucleated cells each sample contained. To quantify the absolute abundance of each unique TCRbeta CDR3 rearrangement, sequence reads were collapsed and filtered. For each sample, productive Simpson clonality was calculated by taking the square root of Simpson's diversity index across productive rearrangements. As stored in TCRdb, this immuneACCESS dataset retains in-frame rearrangements with V and J assigned. A fraction of the clones does not appear; measured against another copy, unresolved V genes explain less than half of the discrepancy, and the remainder lacks a known reason. V and J calls and clone size come straight from that table; D and trimming were deduced from the DNA. This sample has about 310,000 clones in its table, and approximately 89% of those were observed once. The ten largest clones represent over 8% of the sample.

The germline V gene encodes CDR1 SQVTM and CDR2 ANQGSEA. The CDR3 goes from the cysteine to the phenylalanine over 10 residues. Only the CDR3 DNA is retained, 30 bases long and in frame from the first base. A distance of 7 bases separates the germline ends of V and J, which lose 4 bases and 9 bases respectively. The sequence links TRBV29-1 to TRBJ2-1; the D gene identity is not certain. The clonotype was recovered from a woman aged 40 to 50 who had recovered from COVID-19. The sample consisted of PBMCs or T cells enriched from blood (not recorded which). The nucleotides read TGCAGCGTTGTCAACGGTGAGCAGTTCTTC. This is translated as CSVVNGEQFF.